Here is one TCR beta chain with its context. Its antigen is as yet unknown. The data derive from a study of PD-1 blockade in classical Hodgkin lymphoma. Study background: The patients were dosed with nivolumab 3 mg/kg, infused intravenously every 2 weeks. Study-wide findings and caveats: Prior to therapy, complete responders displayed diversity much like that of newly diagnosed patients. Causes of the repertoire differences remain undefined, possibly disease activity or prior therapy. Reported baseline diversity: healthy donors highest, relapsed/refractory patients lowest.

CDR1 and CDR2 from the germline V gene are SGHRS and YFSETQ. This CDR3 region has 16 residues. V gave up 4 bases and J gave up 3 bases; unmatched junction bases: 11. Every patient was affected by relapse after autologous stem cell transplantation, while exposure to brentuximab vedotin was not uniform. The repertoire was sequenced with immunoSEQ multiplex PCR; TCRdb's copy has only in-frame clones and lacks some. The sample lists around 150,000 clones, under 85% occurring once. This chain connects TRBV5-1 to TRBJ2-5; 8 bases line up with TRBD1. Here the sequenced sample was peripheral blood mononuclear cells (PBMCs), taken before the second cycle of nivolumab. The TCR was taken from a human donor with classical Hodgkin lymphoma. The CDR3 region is CASSPGPGTGEETQYF. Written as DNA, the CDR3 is TGCGCCAGCAGCCCGGGCCCCGGGACAGGAGAAGAGACCCAGTACTTC.